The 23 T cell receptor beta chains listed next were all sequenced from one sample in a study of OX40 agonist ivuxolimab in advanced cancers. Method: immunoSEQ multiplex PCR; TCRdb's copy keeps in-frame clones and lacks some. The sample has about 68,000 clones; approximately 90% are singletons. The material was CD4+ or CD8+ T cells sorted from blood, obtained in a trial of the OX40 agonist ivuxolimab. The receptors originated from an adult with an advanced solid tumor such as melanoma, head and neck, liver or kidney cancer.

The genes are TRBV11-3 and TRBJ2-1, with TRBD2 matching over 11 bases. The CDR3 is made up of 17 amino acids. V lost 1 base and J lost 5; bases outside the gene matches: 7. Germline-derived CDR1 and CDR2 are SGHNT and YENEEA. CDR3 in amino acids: CASSLVSGRAQDNEQFF. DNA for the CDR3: TGTGCCAGCAGCTTAGTTAGCGGGAGGGCCCAGGACAATGAGCAGTTCTTC.

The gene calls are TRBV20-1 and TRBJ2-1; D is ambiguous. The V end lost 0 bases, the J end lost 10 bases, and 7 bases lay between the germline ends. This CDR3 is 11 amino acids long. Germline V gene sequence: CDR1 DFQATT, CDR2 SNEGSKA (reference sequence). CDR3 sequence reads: CSARDHQEQFF. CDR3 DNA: TGCAGTGCTAGAGATCATCAAGAGCAGTTCTTC.

CDR3 loop: CASSRTGSEAFF. CDR3 in DNA: TGTGCCAGCAGTAGAACAGGCTCTGAAGCTTTCTTT. The chain joins TRBV27 to TRBJ1-1, with D possibly being TRBD1 (5 bases). Trimming removed 5 bases from V and 6 bases from J, with 10 bases in between. Germline CDR1 MNHEY, CDR2 SMNVEV (reference sequence). This CDR3 contains 12 residues.

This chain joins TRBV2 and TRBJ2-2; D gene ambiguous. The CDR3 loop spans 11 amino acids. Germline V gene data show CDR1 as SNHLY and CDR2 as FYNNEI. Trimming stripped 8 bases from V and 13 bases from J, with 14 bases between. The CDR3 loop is CASSVLAGLFF. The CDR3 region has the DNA TGTGCCAGCTCTGTCCTTGCTGGGCTGTTTTTT.

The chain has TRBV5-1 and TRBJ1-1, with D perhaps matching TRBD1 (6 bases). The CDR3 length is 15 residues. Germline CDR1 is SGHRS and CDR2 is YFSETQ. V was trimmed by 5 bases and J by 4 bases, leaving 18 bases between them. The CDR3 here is CASRGVGGRATEAFF. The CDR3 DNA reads TGCGCCAGCAGGGGAGTCGGGGGGCGCGCCACTGAAGCTTTCTTT.

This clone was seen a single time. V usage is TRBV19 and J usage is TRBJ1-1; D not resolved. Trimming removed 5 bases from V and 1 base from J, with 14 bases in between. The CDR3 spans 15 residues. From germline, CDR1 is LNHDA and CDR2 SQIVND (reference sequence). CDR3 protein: CASSQDGSRNTEAFF. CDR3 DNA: TGTGCCAGTAGTCAGGACGGATCCAGGAACACTGAAGCTTTCTTT.

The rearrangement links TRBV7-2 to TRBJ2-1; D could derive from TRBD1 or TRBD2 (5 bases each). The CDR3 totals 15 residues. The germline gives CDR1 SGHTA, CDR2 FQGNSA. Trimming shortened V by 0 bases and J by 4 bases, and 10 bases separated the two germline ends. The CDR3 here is CASSLAPGGYNEQFF. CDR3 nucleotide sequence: TGTGCCAGCAGCTTAGCCCCTGGGGGATACAATGAGCAGTTCTTC.

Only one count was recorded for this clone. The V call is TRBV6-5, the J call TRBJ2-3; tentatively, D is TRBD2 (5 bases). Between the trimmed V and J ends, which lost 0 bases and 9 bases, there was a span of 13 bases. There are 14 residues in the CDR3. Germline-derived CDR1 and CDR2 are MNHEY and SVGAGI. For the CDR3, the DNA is TGTGCCAGCAGTTACTCGCTAGCATCTCTAACGCAGTATTTT. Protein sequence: CASSYSLASLTQYF.

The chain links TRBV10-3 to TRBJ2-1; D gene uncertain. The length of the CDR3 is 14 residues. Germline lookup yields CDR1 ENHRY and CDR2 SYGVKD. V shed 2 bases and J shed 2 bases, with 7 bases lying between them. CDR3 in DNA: TGTGCCATCAGTGAGAGCTCCCCCTACAATGAGCAGTTCTTC. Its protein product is CAISESSPYNEQFF.

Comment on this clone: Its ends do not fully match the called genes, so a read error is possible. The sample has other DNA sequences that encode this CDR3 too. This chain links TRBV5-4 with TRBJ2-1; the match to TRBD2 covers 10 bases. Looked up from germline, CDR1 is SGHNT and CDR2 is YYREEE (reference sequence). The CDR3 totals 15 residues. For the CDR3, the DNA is TGTGCCAGCAGCCGAGCGGGAGGGATATACAATGAACAGTTCTTC. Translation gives CASSRAGGIYNEQFF.

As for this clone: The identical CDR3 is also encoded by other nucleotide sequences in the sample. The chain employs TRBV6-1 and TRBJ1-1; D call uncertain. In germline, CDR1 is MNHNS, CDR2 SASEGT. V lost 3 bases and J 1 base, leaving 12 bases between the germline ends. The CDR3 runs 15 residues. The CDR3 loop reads CASSEGGFKNTEAFF. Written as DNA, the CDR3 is TGTGCCAGCAGTGAGGGAGGCTTTAAGAACACTGAAGCTTTCTTT.

CDR3 in DNA: TGTGCCAGCAAGGATGGGAGGAGCGCCCGCGGGTACAATGAGCAGTTCTTC. Its protein is CASKDGRSARGYNEQFF. The chain combines TRBV2 with TRBJ2-1; perhaps TRBD2 as D (6 bases). Germline V CDR1 and CDR2: SNHLY, FYNNEI. Trimming left V 7 bases short and J 4 bases short, with 23 bases between. This CDR3 contains 17 residues.

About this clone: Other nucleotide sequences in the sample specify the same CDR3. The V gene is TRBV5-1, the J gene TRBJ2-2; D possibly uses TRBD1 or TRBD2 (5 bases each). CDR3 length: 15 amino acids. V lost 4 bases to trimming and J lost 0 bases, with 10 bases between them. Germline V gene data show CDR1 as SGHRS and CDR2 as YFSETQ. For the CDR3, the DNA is TGCGCCAGCAGCCTCAGGGACCCGAACACCGGGGAGCTGTTTTTT. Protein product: CASSLRDPNTGELFF.

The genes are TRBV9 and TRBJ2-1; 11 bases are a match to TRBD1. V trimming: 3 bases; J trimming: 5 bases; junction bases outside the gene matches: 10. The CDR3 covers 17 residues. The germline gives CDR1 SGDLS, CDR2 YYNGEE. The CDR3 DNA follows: TGTGCCAGCAGCGAGCGTACTGGACAGGGGGCCAACAATGAGCAGTTCTTC. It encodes CASSERTGQGANNEQFF.

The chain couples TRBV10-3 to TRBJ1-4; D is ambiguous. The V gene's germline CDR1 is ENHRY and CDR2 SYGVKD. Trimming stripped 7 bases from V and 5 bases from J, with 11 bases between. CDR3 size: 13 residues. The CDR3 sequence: CAIKGQINEKLFF. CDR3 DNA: TGTGCCATCAAAGGGCAGATCAATGAAAAACTGTTTTTT.

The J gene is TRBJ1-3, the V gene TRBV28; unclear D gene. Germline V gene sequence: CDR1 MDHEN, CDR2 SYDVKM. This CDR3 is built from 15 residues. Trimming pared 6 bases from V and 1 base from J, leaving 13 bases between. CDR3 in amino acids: CASRPLRGSGNTIYF. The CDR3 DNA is TGTGCCAGCAGACCCCTACGGGGTTCTGGAAACACCATATATTTT.

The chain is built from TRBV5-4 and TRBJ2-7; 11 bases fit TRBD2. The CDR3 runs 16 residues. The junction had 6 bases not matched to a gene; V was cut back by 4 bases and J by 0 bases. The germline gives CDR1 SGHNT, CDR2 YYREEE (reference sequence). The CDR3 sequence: CASSPGTSGISYEQYF. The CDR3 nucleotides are TGTGCCAGCAGCCCTGGGACTAGCGGTATCTCCTACGAGCAGTACTTC. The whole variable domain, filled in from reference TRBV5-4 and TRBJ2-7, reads ETGVTQSPTHLIKTRGQQVTLRCSSQSGHNTVSWYQQALGQGPQFIFQYYREEENGRGNFPPRFSGLQFPNYSSELNVNALELDDSALYLCASSPGTSGISYEQYFGPGTRLTVT.

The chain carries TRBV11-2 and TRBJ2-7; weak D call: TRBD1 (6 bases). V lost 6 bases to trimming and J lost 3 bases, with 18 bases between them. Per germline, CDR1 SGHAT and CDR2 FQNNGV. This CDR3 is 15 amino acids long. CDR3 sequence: CASSREVGQIYEQYF. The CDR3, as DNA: TGTGCCAGCAGTCGAGAGGTAGGACAGATCTACGAGCAGTACTTC.

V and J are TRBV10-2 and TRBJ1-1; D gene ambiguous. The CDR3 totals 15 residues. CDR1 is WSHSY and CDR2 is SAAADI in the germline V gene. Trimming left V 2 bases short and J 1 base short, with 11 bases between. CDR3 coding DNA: TGCGCCAGCAGTGAGATCCCAGACGGGAACACTGAAGCTTTCTTT. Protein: CASSEIPDGNTEAFF.

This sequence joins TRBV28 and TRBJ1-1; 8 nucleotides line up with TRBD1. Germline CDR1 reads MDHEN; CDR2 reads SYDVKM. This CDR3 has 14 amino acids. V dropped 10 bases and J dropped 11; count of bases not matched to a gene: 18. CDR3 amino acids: CATDPGQVHPGAFF. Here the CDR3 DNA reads TGTGCCACGGATCCGGGACAGGTCCACCCGGGGGCTTTCTTT.

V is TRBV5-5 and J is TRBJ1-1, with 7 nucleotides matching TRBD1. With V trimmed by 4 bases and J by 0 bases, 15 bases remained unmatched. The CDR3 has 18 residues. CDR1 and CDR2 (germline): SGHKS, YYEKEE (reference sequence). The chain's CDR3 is CASSPFPKGQILNTEAFF. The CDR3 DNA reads TGTGCCAGCAGCCCGTTCCCGAAGGGACAGATATTGAACACTGAAGCTTTCTTT. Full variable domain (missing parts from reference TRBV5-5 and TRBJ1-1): DAGVTQSPTHLIKTRGQQVTLRCSPISGHKSVSWYQQVLGQGPQFIFQYYEKEERGRGNFPDRFSARQFPNYSSELNVNALLLGDSALYLCASSPFPKGQILNTEAFFGQGTRLTVV.

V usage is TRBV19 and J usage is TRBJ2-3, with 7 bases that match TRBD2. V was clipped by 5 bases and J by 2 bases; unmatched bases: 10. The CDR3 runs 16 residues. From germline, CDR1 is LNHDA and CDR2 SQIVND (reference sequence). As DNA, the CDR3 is TGTGCCAGTAGTTGGGGGGGGGAAATAACCACAGATACGCAGTATTTT. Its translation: CASSWGGEITTDTQYF.

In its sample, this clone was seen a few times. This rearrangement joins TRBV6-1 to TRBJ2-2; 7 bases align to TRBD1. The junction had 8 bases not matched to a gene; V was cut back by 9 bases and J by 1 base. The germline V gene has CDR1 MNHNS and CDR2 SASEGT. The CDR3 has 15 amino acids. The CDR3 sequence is CASFTGQLNTGELFF. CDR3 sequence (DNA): TGTGCCAGTTTTACGGGACAGCTGAACACCGGGGAGCTGTTTTTT.